Following are 5 T cell receptor beta chains from one sample sequenced in a study of early T cells in non-severe SARS-CoV-2 infection. TCRdb re-derived calls from the 5' RACE reads in MiXCR, one entry per CDR3 protein. Of roughly 53,000 distinct CDR3 sequences in the sample, around 9.7% were seen once. Sequencing was carried out using whole blood. The receptor source for this set is an adult who was a healthcare worker with PCR-confirmed SARS-CoV-2 infection or an uninfected control (not recorded which).

This clonotype was seen a few times. The V gene is TRBV7-2, the J gene TRBJ2-7, with a weak D call TRBD2 (5 bases). CDR3 size: 16 residues. Trimming cost V 3 bases and J 4 bases, with 19 bases left between them. CDR1 and CDR2 (germline): SGHTA, FQGNSA. DNA for the CDR3: TGTGCCAGCAGCTTGGATGGGAGTTCCCCCGGGTACGAGCAGTACTTC. Translation gives CASSLDGSSPGYEQYF.

This clonotype was seen a handful of times. The V and J genes are TRBV18 and TRBJ2-5, with a possible D match to TRBD1 (6 bases). Trimming shortened V by 4 bases and J by 3 bases, and 15 bases separated the two germline ends. Germline-derived CDR1 and CDR2 are KGHSH and LQKENI. CDR3 size: 15 residues. The CDR3 DNA reads TGTGCCAGCTCACAACGGACAGTTCCTAAAGAGACCCAGTACTTC. Translated: CASSQRTVPKETQYF.

The sample holds many counts of this clonotype. The chain joins TRBV12-3 or TRBV12-4 to TRBJ2-7; weak D call: TRBD1 (6 bases). The V gene lost 5 bases and the J gene lost 4 bases, with 9 bases spanning the gap. This CDR3 contains 12 residues. DNA for the CDR3: TGTGCCAGCAGTCCCGGACAGTACGAGCAGTACTTC. Residues: CASSPGQYEQYF.

This clonotype has only a few counts. The chain is built from TRBV5-5 and TRBJ1-1; D is perhaps TRBD1 (5 bases). Germline loops: CDR1 SGHKS, CDR2 YYEKEE (reference sequence). CDR3 length: 12 residues. Trimming took 0 bases from V and 11 from J, leaving 11 bases between them. The CDR3, as DNA: TGTGCCAGCAGCTTGGTGGGACTTGCTGCTTTCTTT. Its protein is CASSLVGLAAFF.

This sequence joins TRBV5-6 and TRBJ2-3; D tentatively fits TRBD1 or TRBD2 (5 bases each). The germline CDR1 and CDR2 sequences are SGHDT and YYEEEE. V dropped 0 bases and J dropped 0 bases, with 8 bases sitting between them. The CDR3 is made up of 15 amino acids. DNA of the CDR3: TGTGCCAGCAGCTTGGGGGGGTTGAGCACAGATACGCAGTATTTT. It translates to CASSLGGLSTDTQYF.